These 21 T cell receptor beta chains share one sample of origin, sequenced in a study of vaccination and CD4 T cells after COVID-19 (dated by TCRdb to between 2021 and 2024). The method was PCR. Reads for this sample came from an Illumina iSeq 100. DNA from cultured CD4+ T cells underwent TCR sequencing with the Oncomine TCR Beta short-read assay at the Johns Hopkins FTIC core. TCRdb reworked the public reads: Q25 trimming with fastp, MiXCR clone assembly, productive beta chains retained. All rows with the same CDR3 protein become a single entry with the most common DNA and genes. In this sample the table shows 20,000 to 25,000 distinct CDR3 sequences, around half of which occur a single time. Approximately 9% of the sample goes to the ten largest clones. What this sample's treatment or condition label stands for: approximately nine-day PBMC culture with coronavirus spike peptide pools or control peptides (ViraFEST assay).

No antigen has been assigned to these receptors. Specimen: CD4+ T cells from blood, cultured in vitro. The receptors were sampled from a human donor who had recovered from COVID-19.

The rearrangement joins TRBV27 to TRBJ2-1; 11 nucleotides match TRBD2. CDR1 and CDR2 from the germline V gene are MNHEY and SMNVEV (reference sequence). The CDR3 loop spans 17 amino acids. V gave up 4 bases and J gave up 0 bases; unmatched junction bases: 5. CDR3 sequence (DNA): TGTGCCAGCAGTTCGACTAGCGGGGTGAGCTCCTACAATGAGCAGTTCTTC. Translated, it gives CASSSTSGVSSYNEQFF.

J is TRBJ2-5 and V is TRBV20-1, with TRBD1 identical over 7 bases. This CDR3 has 14 amino acids. V gave up 2 bases and J gave up 3 bases; unmatched junction bases: 6. CDR1 and CDR2 from the germline V gene are DFQATT and SNEGSKA (reference sequence). CDR3 sequence: CSARPATGEETQYF. CDR3 nucleotides: TGCAGTGCTAGACCCGCTACAGGGGAAGAGACCCAGTACTTC.

The gene calls are TRBV30 and TRBJ2-7; 9 nucleotides align to TRBD1. This CDR3 contains 16 residues. J gave up 5 bases and V 7 bases, and 18 bases lay outside the gene matches. The germline CDR1 and CDR2 sequences are GTSNPN and SVGIG (reference sequence). The CDR3 spells CALNRRRDRVSNEQYF. The CDR3 nucleotides read TGTGCCTTGAACCGAAGACGGGACAGGGTGAGCAACGAGCAGTACTTC.

Only a few counts were recorded for this clonotype. The CDR3 bases are TGTGCCAGCAGCTTATCCGGGTTCGGGTTCGAGCAGTACTTC. It specifies CASSLSGFGFEQYF. The chain employs TRBV7-2 and TRBJ2-7, with D unresolved. Germline assignment: CDR1 SGHTA and CDR2 FQGNSA. The CDR3 runs to 14 residues. Trimming left V 2 bases short and J 6 bases short, with 14 bases between.

The J gene is TRBJ1-2, the V gene TRBV4-1, with no clear D. This CDR3 has 14 amino acids. CDR1 is MGHRA, CDR2 YSYEKL, per germline. Trimming stripped 1 base from V and 8 bases from J, with 14 bases between. CDR3 sequence reads: CASSQVLSPHGYTF. The CDR3 region has the DNA TGCGCCAGCAGCCAAGTACTCAGCCCGCACGGCTACACCTTC.

This clonotype was counted a few times. V usage is TRBV19 and J usage is TRBJ2-5; no clear D. With 3 bases removed from V and 2 bases from J, the gap between germline ends came to 13 bases. Germline values: CDR1 LNHDA, CDR2 SQIVND (reference sequence). The CDR3 covers 15 residues. CDR3 coding DNA: TGTGCCAGTAGTATCGGTATAACTGATCAAGAGACCCAGTACTTC. It specifies CASSIGITDQETQYF. Drawing the rest from reference TRBV19 and TRBJ2-5, the complete variable domain is DGGITQSPKYLFRKEGQNVTLSCEQNLNHDAMYWYRQDPGQGLRLIYYSQIVNDFQKGDIAEGYSVSREKKESFPLTVTSAQKNPTAFYLCASSIGITDQETQYFGPGTRLLVL.

This sequence joins TRBV24-1 and TRBJ2-5, with 10 bases fitting TRBD2. The J segment lost 0 bases and the V segment lost 5 bases, leaving 5 bases of the junction unmatched. This CDR3 contains 16 residues. Germline V CDR1 and CDR2: KGHDR, SFDVKD. CDR3 sequence (DNA): TGTGCCACCAGTGGATTCAGCGGGGGGGACCAAGAGACCCAGTACTTC. This gives the protein CATSGFSGGDQETQYF.

V is TRBV11-3 and J is TRBJ2-5, with D uncertain. CDR1 and CDR2 from the germline V gene are SGHNT and YENEEA. The CDR3 sequence is 13 residues long. Trimming cost V 8 bases and J 4 bases, with 14 bases left between them. CDR3 sequence: CASGRAWGETQYF. For the CDR3, the DNA is TGTGCCAGCGGAAGGGCGTGGGGAGAGACCCAGTACTTC. Using reference TRBV11-3 and TRBJ2-5 for the parts outside the CDR3, the full variable domain is EAGVVQSPRYKIIEKKQPVAFWCNPISGHNTLYWYLQNLGQGPELLIRYENEEAVDDSQLPKDRFSAERLKGVDSTLKIQPAELGDSAVYLCASGRAWGETQYFGPGTRLLVL.

This chain uses TRBV27 with TRBJ2-3; D not resolved. The V end lost 6 bases, the J end lost 0 bases, and 7 bases lay between the germline ends. Germline-derived CDR1 and CDR2 are MNHEY and SMNVEV (reference sequence). The CDR3 runs 13 residues. This CDR3 reads CASRTTSTDTQYF. The CDR3, as DNA: TGTGCCAGCAGAACCACCAGCACAGATACGCAGTATTTT.

This clonotype was picked up a small number of times. The genes are TRBV7-2 and TRBJ1-1, with D possibly matching TRBD1 (6 bases). The CDR3 is 15 amino acids. V was cut by 4 bases and J by 8 bases, with 20 bases left in between. Germline lookup yields CDR1 SGHTA and CDR2 FQGNSA. The CDR3 reads CASSWGNTLDSEAFF. CDR3 coding DNA: TGTGCCAGCAGCTGGGGAAATACGTTGGACAGCGAAGCTTTCTTT.

The chain uses TRBV7-3 and TRBJ1-1, with 9 bases that match TRBD1. The CDR3 is made up of 14 amino acids. With V trimmed by 5 bases and J by 2 bases, 3 bases remained unmatched. The germline CDR1 and CDR2 sequences are SGHTA and FQGTGA. In DNA, the CDR3 is TGTGCCAGCAGCCGCACAGGGGGCAACACTGAAGCTTTCTTT. Translating it yields CASSRTGGNTEAFF. Combining the CDR3 with reference TRBV7-3 and TRBJ1-1 gives the whole variable domain GAGVSQTPSNKVTEKGKYVELRCDPISGHTALYWYRQSLGQGPEFLIYFQGTGAADDSGLPNDRFFAVRPEGSVSTLKIQRTERGDSAVYLCASSRTGGNTEAFFGQGTRLTVV.

This clonotype was counted a single time. The rearrangement links TRBV20-1 to TRBJ2-3; D tentatively reads TRBD1 or TRBD2 (6 bases each). The CDR3 has 11 amino acids. In germline, CDR1 is DFQATT, CDR2 SNEGSKA (reference sequence). The V gene lost 5 bases and the J gene lost 8 bases, with 11 bases spanning the gap. Here the CDR3 reads CSAWGRGTQYF. The CDR3 bases are TGCAGTGCTTGGGGGCGGGGTACGCAGTATTTT.

This rearrangement joins TRBV7-9 to TRBJ1-2; D uncertain. CDR3 size: 12 residues. Germline V gene lookup returns CDR1 SEHNR and CDR2 FQNEAQ (reference sequence). Deletions cut 5 bases from V and 3 bases from J, with 7 bases between. The CDR3 DNA reads as TGTGCCAGCAGCCACGGCGACTATGGCTACACCTTC. It translates to CASSHGDYGYTF.

This chain uses TRBV7-2 with TRBJ2-7; D is possibly TRBD2 (5 bases). The CDR3 consists of 15 residues. CDR1 SGHTA and CDR2 FQGNSA come from the germline V gene. With 0 bases removed from V and 3 bases from J, the gap between germline ends came to 12 bases. CDR3 bases: TGTGCCAGCAGCTTAGCTACGGGATCAGGCTACGAGCAGTACTTC. Translated, it gives CASSLATGSGYEQYF.

This clonotype has more than one count but fewer than ten. V and J are TRBV20-1 and TRBJ1-1, with a tentative D call TRBD1 (5 bases). The V end lost 0 bases, the J end lost 2 bases, and 10 bases lay between the germline ends. This CDR3 has 14 amino acids. Germline V lookup: CDR1 DFQATT, CDR2 SNEGSKA (reference sequence). In DNA, the CDR3 is TGCAGTGCTAGAGATGGGGCCTCAAACACTGAAGCTTTCTTT. Residues: CSARDGASNTEAFF.

The chain joins TRBV6-5 to TRBJ2-1, with TRBD2 identical over 10 bases. This CDR3 has 16 residues. CDR1 MNHEY and CDR2 SVGAGI come from the germline V gene. The ends lost 2 bases at V and 3 bases at J; junction bases unmatched: 4. For the CDR3, the DNA is TGTGCCAGCAGTTACGCTTCTAGCGGGAGCTACAATGAGCAGTTCTTC. Translating it yields CASSYASSGSYNEQFF.

The chain links TRBV6-5 to TRBJ2-7; D may be TRBD2 (5 bases). The V end was cut by 0 bases, the J end by 0 bases, with 12 bases between. The CDR3 has 16 amino acids. Germline V CDR1 and CDR2: MNHEY, SVGAGI. CDR3 protein: CASSYSGVASSYEQYF. In nucleotides, the CDR3 is TGTGCCAGCAGTTACTCGGGAGTAGCGAGCTCCTACGAGCAGTACTTC.

This chain uses TRBV4-1 with TRBJ1-2; weak D call: TRBD1 (6 bases). V was pared by 4 bases and J by 3 bases, with 9 bases between. CDR1 is MGHRA, CDR2 YSYEKL, per germline. The CDR3 consists of 13 residues. CDR3 region: CASSPQGYYGYTF. DNA of the CDR3: TGCGCCAGCAGCCCACAGGGTTACTATGGCTACACCTTC.

The chain has TRBV30 and TRBJ2-7, with D possibly being TRBD1 or TRBD2 (5 bases each). This CDR3 contains 12 residues. The V gene's germline CDR1 is GTSNPN and CDR2 SVGIG (reference sequence). V lost 2 bases and J 6 bases, leaving 11 bases between the germline ends. CDR3 in DNA: TGTGCCTGGAGTTCCCAGAGGGGCGAGCAGTACTTC. It specifies CAWSSQRGEQYF.

V and J are TRBV6-2 or TRBV6-3 and TRBJ2-7; TRBD2 is a possible D gene (5 bases). V shed 6 bases and J shed 6 bases, with 12 bases lying between them. The CDR3 has 12 amino acids. CDR1 and CDR2 from the germline V gene are MNHEY and SVGEGT. The chain's CDR3 is CASRDPSSEQYF. For the CDR3, the DNA is TGTGCCAGCAGGGACCCTAGCAGCGAGCAGTACTTC.

V and J are TRBV20-1 and TRBJ2-5; a possible D gene is TRBD2 (6 bases). Germline values: CDR1 DFQATT, CDR2 SNEGSKA (reference sequence). The CDR3 totals 15 residues. V gave up 3 bases and J gave up 1 base, with 15 bases separating them. CDR3 DNA sequence: TGCAGTGCTAGGGGGGTAGGGCGGGGCCAAGAGACCCAGTACTTC. Its translation: CSARGVGRGQETQYF.